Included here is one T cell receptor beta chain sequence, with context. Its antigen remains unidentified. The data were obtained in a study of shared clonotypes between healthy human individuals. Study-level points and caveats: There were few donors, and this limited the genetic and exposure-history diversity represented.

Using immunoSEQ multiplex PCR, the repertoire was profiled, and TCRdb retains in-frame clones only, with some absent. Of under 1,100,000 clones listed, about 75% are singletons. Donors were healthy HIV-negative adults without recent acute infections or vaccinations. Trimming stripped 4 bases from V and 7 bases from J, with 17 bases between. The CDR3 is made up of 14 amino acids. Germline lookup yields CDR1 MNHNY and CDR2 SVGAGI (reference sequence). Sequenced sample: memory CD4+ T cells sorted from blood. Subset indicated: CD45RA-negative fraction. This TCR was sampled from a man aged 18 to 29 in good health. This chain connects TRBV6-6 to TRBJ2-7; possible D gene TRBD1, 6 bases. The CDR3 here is CASSLQGLSGEQYF. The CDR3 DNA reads TGTGCCAGCAGTTTACAGGGCTTGTCGGGAGAGCAGTACTTC.